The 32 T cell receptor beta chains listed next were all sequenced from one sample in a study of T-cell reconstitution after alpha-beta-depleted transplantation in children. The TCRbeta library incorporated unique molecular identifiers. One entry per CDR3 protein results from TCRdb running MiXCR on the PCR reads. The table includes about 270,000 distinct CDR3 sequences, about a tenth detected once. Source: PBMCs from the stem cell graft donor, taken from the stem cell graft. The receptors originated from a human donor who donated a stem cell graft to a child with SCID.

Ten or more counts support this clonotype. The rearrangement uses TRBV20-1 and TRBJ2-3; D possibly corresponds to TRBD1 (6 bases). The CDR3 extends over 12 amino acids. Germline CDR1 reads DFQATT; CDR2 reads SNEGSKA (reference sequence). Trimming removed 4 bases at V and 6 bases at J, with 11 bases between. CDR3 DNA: TGCAGTGCTAAGGGGGTTGGCGATACGCAGTATTTT. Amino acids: CSAKGVGDTQYF.

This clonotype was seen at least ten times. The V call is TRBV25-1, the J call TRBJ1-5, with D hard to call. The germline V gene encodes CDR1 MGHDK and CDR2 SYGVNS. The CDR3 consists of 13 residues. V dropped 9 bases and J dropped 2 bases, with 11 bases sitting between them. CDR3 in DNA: TGTGCCAGTAGCCCGTTCGGCAATCAGCCCCAGCATTTT. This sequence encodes CASSPFGNQPQHF.

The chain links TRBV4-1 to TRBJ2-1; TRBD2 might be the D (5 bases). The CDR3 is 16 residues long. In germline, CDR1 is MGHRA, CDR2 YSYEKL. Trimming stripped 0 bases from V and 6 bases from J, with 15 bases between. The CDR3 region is CASSQERVAWGNEQFF. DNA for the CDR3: TGCGCCAGCAGCCAAGAGAGGGTGGCCTGGGGCAATGAGCAGTTCTTC.

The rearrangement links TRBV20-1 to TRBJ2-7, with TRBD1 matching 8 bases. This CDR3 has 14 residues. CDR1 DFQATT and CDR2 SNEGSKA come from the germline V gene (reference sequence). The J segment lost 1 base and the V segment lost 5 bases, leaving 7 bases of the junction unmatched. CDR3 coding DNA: TGCAGTGCTGACAGACAGGGGCGATCCTACGAGCAGTACTTC. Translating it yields CSADRQGRSYEQYF.

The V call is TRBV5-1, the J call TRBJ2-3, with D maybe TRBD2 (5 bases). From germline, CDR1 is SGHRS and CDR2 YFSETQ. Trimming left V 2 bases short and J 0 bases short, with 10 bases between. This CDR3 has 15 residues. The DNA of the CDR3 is TGCGCCAGCAGCTTTGCCGGGGAGAGCACAGATACGCAGTATTTT. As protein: CASSFAGESTDTQYF.

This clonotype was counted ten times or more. CDR3 in amino acids: CASSEAAGASRELFF. The CDR3 DNA is TGTGCCAGCAGTGAAGCGGCGGGGGCGTCGAGGGAGCTGTTTTTT. The genes are TRBV6-1 and TRBJ2-2; a possible D gene is TRBD2 (7 bases). Germline assignment: CDR1 MNHNS and CDR2 SASEGT. The length of the CDR3 is 15 residues. The ends were cut back, 0 bases at V and 9 bases at J, with 14 bases in the middle.

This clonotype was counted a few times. The CDR3 is CSARSDTTRPGELFF. In nucleotides, the CDR3 is TGCAGTGCTAGATCGGACACCACTCGGCCCGGGGAGCTGTTTTTT. The chain uses TRBV20-1 and TRBJ2-2, with D maybe TRBD1 (5 bases). V was clipped by 2 bases and J by 6 bases, with 16 bases between them. The CDR3 is 15 residues long. CDR1 and CDR2 from the germline V gene are DFQATT and SNEGSKA (reference sequence).

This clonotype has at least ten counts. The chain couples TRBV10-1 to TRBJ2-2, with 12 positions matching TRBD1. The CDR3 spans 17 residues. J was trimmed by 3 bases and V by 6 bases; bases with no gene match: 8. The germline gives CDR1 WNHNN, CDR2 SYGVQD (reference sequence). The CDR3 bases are TGCGCCAGCAGCGACCGGGACAGGGGGCTCTACACCGGGGAGCTGTTTTTT. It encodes CASSDRDRGLYTGELFF.

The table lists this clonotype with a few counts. The CDR3 sequence: CASSLIGGVENIQYF. The CDR3 region has the DNA TGTGCCAGCAGCTTGATAGGGGGGGTTGAAAACATTCAGTACTTC. The V and J genes are TRBV5-4 and TRBJ2-4; possibly TRBD2 for D (7 bases). The V gene lost 1 base and the J gene lost 5 bases, with 13 bases spanning the gap. Germline V gives CDR1 SGHNT, CDR2 YYREEE (reference sequence). The CDR3 runs to 15 residues.

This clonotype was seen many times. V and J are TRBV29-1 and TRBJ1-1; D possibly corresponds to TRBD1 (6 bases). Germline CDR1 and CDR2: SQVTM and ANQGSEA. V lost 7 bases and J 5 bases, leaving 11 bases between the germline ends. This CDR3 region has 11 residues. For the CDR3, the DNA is TGCAGCGCCACAGGGTTGACTGAAGCTTTCTTT. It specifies CSATGLTEAFF.

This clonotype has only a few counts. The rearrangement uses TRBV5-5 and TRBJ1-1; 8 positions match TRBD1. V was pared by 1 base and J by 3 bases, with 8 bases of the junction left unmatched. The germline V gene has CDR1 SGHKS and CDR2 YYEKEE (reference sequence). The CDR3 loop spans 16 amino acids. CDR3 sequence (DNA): TGTGCCAGCAGCTTGCCCCTAGCAGGGGGCGACACTGAAGCTTTCTTT. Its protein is CASSLPLAGGDTEAFF.

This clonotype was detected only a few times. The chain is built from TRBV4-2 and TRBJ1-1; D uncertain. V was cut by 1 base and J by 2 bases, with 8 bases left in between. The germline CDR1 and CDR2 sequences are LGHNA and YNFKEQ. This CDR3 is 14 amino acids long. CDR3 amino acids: CASSQVGDNTEAFF. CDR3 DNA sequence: TGTGCCAGCAGCCAAGTCGGGGATAACACTGAAGCTTTCTTT.

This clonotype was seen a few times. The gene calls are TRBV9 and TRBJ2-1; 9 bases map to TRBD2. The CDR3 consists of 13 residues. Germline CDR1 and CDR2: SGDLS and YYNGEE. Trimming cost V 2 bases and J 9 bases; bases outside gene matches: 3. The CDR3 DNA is TGTGCCAGCAGCGTCCTAGCGGGGACTGAGCAGTTCTTC. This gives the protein CASSVLAGTEQFF.

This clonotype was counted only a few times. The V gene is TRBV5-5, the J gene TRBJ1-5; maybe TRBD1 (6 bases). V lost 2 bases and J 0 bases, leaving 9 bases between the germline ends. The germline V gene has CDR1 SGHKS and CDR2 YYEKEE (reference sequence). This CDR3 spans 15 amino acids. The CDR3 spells CASSFGQNSNQPQHF. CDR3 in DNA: TGTGCCAGCAGCTTCGGACAGAATAGCAATCAGCCCCAGCATTTT.

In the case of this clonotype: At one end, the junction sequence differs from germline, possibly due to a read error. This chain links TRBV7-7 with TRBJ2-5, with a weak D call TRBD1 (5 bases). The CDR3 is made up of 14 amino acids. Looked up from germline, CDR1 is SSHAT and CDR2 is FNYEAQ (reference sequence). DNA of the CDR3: TGTGCTAGCAGCTTAAGGGGATTTCAAGAGACCCAGTACTTC. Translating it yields CASSLRGFQETQYF.

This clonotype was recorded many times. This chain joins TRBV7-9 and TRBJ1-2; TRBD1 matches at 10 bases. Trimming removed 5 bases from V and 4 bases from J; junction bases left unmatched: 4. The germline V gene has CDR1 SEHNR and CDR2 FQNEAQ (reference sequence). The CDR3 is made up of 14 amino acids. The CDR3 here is CASSPGQGFYGYTF. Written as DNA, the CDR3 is TGTGCCAGCAGCCCGGGACAGGGGTTCTATGGCTACACCTTC.

The chain's CDR3 is CASSLTGGGYEQFF. CDR3 sequence (DNA): TGTGCCAGCAGCTTAACGGGTGGGGGCTATGAGCAGTTCTTC. J is TRBJ2-1 and V is TRBV7-6, with D perhaps TRBD1 (6 bases). The CDR3 has 14 residues. V lost 2 bases to trimming and J lost 8 bases, with 13 bases between them. Per the germline V gene, CDR1 is SGHVS and CDR2 is FNYEAQ.

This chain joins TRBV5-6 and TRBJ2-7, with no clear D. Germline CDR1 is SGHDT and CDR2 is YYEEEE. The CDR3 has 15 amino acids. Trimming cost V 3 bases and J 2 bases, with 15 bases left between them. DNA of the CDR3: TGTGCCAGCAGCTACCTGGGCAGCCTTACCTACGAGCAGTACTTC. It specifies CASSYLGSLTYEQYF. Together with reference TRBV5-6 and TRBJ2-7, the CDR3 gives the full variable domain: DAGVTQSPTHLIKTRGQQVTLRCSPKSGHDTVSWYQQALGQGPQFIFQYYEEEERQRGNFPDRFSGHQFPNYSSELNVNALLLGDSALYLCASSYLGSLTYEQYFGPGTRLTVT.

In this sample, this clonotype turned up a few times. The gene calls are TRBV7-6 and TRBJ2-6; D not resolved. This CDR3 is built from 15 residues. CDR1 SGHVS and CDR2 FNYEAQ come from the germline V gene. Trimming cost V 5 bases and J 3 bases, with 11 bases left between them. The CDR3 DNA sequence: TGTGCCAGCAGCCCCCGTATCAATGGGGCCAACGTCCTGACTTTC. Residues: CASSPRINGANVLTF.

DNA of the CDR3: TGTGCCAGCAGCTTAGGGGACAGGGGATGGGAGCGTGTGGAACTGTTTTTT. The encoded protein is CASSLGDRGWERVELFF. The chain has TRBV7-9 and TRBJ1-4; the match to TRBD1 covers 10 bases. Trimming cost V 1 base and J 12 bases; bases outside gene matches: 14. Per germline, CDR1 SEHNR and CDR2 FQNEAQ (reference sequence). This CDR3 is built from 17 residues.

CDR3 nucleotides: TGTGCCACCAGTGATTCGGGACAACACACCGGGGAGCTGTTTTTT. Encoded protein: CATSDSGQHTGELFF. The chain joins TRBV24-1 to TRBJ2-2; tentative D call: TRBD1 (6 bases). Looked up from germline, CDR1 is KGHDR and CDR2 is SFDVKD. The CDR3 length is 15 residues. Deletions cut 2 bases from V and 3 bases from J, with 9 bases between.

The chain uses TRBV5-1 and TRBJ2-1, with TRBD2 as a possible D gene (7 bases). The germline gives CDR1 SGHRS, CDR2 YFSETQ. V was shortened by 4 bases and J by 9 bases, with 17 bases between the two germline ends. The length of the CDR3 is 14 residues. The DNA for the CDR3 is TGCGCCAGCAGCGTAGGGGGGGTAGGTCGTGAGCAGTTCTTC. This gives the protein CASSVGGVGREQFF.

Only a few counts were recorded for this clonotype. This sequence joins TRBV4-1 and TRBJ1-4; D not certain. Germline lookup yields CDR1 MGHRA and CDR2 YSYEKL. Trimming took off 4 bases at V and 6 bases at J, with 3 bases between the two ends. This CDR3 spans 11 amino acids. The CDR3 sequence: CASSRDEKLFF. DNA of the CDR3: TGCGCCAGCAGCCGCGATGAAAAACTGTTTTTT.

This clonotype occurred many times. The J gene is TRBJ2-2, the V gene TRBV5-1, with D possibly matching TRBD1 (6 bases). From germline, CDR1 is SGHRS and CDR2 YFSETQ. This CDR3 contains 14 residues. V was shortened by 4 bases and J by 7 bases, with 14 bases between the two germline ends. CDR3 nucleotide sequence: TGCGCCAGCAGCACCAGACAGGAGGTCGGGGAGCTGTTTTTT. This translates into CASSTRQEVGELFF. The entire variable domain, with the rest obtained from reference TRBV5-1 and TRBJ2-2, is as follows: KAGVTQTPRYLIKTRGQQVTLSCSPISGHRSVSWYQQTPGQGLQFLFEYFSETQRNKGNFPGRFSGRQFSNSRSEMNVSTLELGDSALYLCASSTRQEVGELFFGEGSRLTVL.

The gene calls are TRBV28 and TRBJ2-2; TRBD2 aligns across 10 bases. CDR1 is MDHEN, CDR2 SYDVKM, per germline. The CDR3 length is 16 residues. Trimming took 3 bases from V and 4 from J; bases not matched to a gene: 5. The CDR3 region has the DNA TGTGCCAGCAGTTTCCAGCGGGGGGGTAGCACCGGGGAGCTGTTTTTT. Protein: CASSFQRGGSTGELFF.

CDR3 DNA sequence: TGTGCCAGCAGTTCCGCGGGGACAGGGGGGGATCAGCCCCAGCATTTT. It encodes CASSSAGTGGDQPQHF. The chain couples TRBV12-3 or TRBV12-4 to TRBJ1-5, with 11 bases matching TRBD1. The CDR3 consists of 16 residues. The ends lost 4 bases at V and 5 bases at J; junction bases unmatched: 7.

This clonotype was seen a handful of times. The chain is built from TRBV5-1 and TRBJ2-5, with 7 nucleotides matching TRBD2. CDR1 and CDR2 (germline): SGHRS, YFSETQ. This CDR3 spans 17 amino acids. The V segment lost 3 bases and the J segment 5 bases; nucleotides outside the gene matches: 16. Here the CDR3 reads CASSSLNPGLGGETQYF. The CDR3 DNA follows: TGCGCCAGCAGCTCGCTGAACCCCGGACTAGGCGGGGAGACCCAGTACTTC.

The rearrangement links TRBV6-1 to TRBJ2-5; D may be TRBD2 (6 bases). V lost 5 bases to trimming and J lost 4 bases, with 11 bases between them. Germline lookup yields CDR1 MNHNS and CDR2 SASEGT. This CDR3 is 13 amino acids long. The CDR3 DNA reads TGTGCCAGCAGTCCGACTAGTCGAGAGACCCAGTACTTC. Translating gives CASSPTSRETQYF.

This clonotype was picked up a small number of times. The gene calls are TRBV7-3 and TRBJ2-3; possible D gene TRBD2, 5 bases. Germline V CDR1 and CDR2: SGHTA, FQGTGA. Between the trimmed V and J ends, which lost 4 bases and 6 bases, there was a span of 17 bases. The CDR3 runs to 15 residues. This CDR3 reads CASSSTGVASDTQYF. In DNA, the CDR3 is TGTGCCAGCAGCTCAACCGGGGTAGCTTCCGATACGCAGTATTTT.

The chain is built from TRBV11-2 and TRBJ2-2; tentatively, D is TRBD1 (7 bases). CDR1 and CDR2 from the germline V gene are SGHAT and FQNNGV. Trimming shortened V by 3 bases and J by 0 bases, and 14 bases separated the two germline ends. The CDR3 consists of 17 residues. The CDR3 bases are TGTGCCAGCAGCTTCAGTGGCAGGGGGGCGAACACCGGGGAGCTGTTTTTT. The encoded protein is CASSFSGRGANTGELFF. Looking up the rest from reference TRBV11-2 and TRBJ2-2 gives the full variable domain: EAGVAQSPRYKIIEKRQSVAFWCNPISGHATLYWYQQILGQGPKLLIQFQNNGVVDDSQLPKDRFSAERLKGVDSTLKIQPAKLEDSAVYLCASSFSGRGANTGELFFGEGSRLTVL.

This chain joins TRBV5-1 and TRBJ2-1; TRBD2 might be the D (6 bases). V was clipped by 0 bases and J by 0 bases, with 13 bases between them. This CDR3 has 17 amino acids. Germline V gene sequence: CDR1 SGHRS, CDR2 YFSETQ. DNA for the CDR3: TGCGCCAGCAGCTTGGTTGCGGGGTCCAGCTCCTACAATGAGCAGTTCTTC. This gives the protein CASSLVAGSSSYNEQFF. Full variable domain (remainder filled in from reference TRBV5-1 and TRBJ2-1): KAGVTQTPRYLIKTRGQQVTLSCSPISGHRSVSWYQQTPGQGLQFLFEYFSETQRNKGNFPGRFSGRQFSNSRSEMNVSTLELGDSALYLCASSLVAGSSSYNEQFFGPGTRLTVL.

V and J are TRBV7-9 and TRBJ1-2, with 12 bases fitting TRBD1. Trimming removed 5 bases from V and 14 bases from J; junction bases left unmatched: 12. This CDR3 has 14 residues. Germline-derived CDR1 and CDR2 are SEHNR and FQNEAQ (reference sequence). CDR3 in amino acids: CASSPLPGQGARTF. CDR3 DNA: TGTGCCAGCAGCCCACTTCCGGGACAGGGGGCGCGAACCTTC. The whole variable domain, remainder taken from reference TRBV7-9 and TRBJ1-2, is DTGVSQNPRHKITKRGQNVTFRCDPISEHNRLYWYRQTLGQGPEFLTYFQNEAQLEKSRLLSDRFSAERPKGSFSTLEIQRTEQGDSAMYLCASSPLPGQGARTFGSGTRLTVV.